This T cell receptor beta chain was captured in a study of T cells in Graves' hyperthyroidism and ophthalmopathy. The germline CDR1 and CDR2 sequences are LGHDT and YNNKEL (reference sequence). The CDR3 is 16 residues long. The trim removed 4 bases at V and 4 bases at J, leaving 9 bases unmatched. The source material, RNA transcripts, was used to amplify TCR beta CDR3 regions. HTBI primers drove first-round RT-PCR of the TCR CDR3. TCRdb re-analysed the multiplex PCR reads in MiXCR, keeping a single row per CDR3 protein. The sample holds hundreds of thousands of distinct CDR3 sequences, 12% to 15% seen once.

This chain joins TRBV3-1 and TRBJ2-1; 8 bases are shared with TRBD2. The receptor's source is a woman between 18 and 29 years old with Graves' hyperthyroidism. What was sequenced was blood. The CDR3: CASSRLERGLYNEQFF. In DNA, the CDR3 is TGTGCCAGCAGCCGTCTGGAGCGGGGGCTATACAATGAGCAGTTCTTC.